The 5 T cell receptor beta chains reported below all come from one sample, sequenced in a study of CD8+ T cells in alopecia areata. Extraction and reverse transcription of RNA yielded cDNA as the sequencing template. The method was immunoSEQ multiplex PCR; TCRdb's version includes in-frame clones alone and lacks a portion of them. This table holds some 120,000 clones, roughly 50% found once. Sample: NKG2D-low CD8+ T cells sorted from blood. The receptors stem from a human donor with alopecia areata.

The chain combines TRBV29-1 with TRBJ1-1; D remains unclear. This CDR3 contains 14 residues. Germline assignment: CDR1 SQVTM and CDR2 ANQGSEA. V gave up 4 bases and J gave up 0 bases, with 12 bases separating them. The DNA for the CDR3 is TGCAGCGTTGGGGCAGTAACATTGAACACTGAAGCTTTCTTT. This translates into CSVGAVTLNTEAFF.

V gene TRBV5-1 combines with J gene TRBJ2-7; D assignment may be TRBD1 or TRBD2 (5 bases each). Germline V gives CDR1 SGHRS, CDR2 YFSETQ. This CDR3 has 13 residues. V lost 2 bases to trimming and J lost 2 bases, with 8 bases between them. The CDR3 loop is CASSFGGAYEQYF. In DNA form, the CDR3 reads TGCGCCAGCAGCTTTGGGGGAGCCTACGAGCAGTACTTC.

A note on this clone: Other nucleotide sequences from this sample produce the same CDR3. V usage is TRBV20-1 and J usage is TRBJ2-3; D call uncertain. This CDR3 contains 10 residues. Germline lookup yields CDR1 DFQATT and CDR2 SNEGSKA (reference sequence). The V end lost 3 bases, the J end lost 2 bases, and 0 bases lay between the germline ends. The CDR3 reads CSASTDTQYF. Here the CDR3 DNA reads TGCAGTGCTAGCACAGATACGCAGTATTTT.

This clone was seen more than once but under ten times. The rearrangement joins TRBV7-9 to TRBJ1-2; D call uncertain. Looked up from germline, CDR1 is SEHNR and CDR2 is FQNEAQ (reference sequence). The V end lost 3 bases, the J end lost 4 bases, and 15 bases lay between the germline ends. The CDR3 has 15 amino acids. The CDR3 DNA follows: TGTGCCAGCAGCTTCTTAATCCGGGATATCTATGGCTACACCTTC. Its protein is CASSFLIRDIYGYTF.

This chain links TRBV27 with TRBJ2-7; either TRBD1 or TRBD2 may fit D (7 bases each). The germline V gene has CDR1 MNHEY and CDR2 SMNVEV (reference sequence). Trimming left V 4 bases short and J 2 bases short, with 15 bases between. The CDR3 spans 15 residues. The CDR3 region has the DNA TGTGCCAGCAGTTCAGGGGGGGGGACCACCTACGAGCAGTACTTC. Translation gives CASSSGGGTTYEQYF.